This TCR beta chain appears in the sequencing data of a study of blood T cell repertoires in COVID-19 (TCRdb year 2020). For the wider study: The collaborator samples originated in the United States, Italy and Spain and spanned the acute and convalescent phases of COVID-19. The prospective study material was composed of cDNA or gDNA derived from T cells, B-cell-depleted T cells, or PBMCs. Subjects who had been exposed to COVID-19, were actively infected with it, or had recovered from it provided the deeply sampled blood TCRbeta repertoires that made up the dataset. The repertoires were made available in a free public database intended to serve as a resource for research on the immune response to SARS-CoV-2. The samples were drawn from the first 160 participants of the ongoing ImmuneRACE study and from 1,254 subjects provided by 6 global collaborators. Nearly every sample came with metadata listing a de-identified subject ID, COVID-19 status, age in years and sex. Where available, HLA class I and class II types were taken from metadata supplied by the sample provider and were not determined by assay-based typing.

In the prospective study, participants were roughly 18 to 90 years old, resided in about two dozen geographic areas of the United States, and were enrolled through a virtual design. Cohort assignment in the prospective study relied on participant-reported clinical history from a screening survey and a study questionnaire. Recovered participants in ImmuneRACE Cohort 3 were defined by two consecutive negative NP/OP PCR tests, clearance by a healthcare professional, or resolution of symptoms. Mobile phlebotomists in the prospective study collected whole blood, serum and a nasopharyngeal or oropharyngeal swab from every participant. Over a roughly two-month period, participants in the prospective study had the option of providing additional blood draws and questionnaires. Prospective study blood samples were shipped either frozen or at room temperature before DNA extraction. Notes on this clone: Its antigen is not yet known. No base-level quality is on record; no much larger clone is a single base apart.

The germline V gene gives CDR1 as KGHSH and CDR2 as LQKENI. The V end gives up 3 bases and the J end 4 bases, leaving 9 bases in the junction not matched to a gene. The CDR3 runs 15 amino acids, cysteine and phenylalanine included. Just the 45-base CDR3 DNA is kept, in frame starting at base 1. Beyond this particular receptor, the publication reports: The quantity of clinical and demographic metadata differed by source and by participant and was supplied without curation.

TCRbeta CDR3 regions were amplified from genomic DNA using the immunoSEQ Assay, a bias-controlled multiplex PCR. Under the source paper's analysis protocol: Nucleated cell counts per sample were estimated from amplification of reference gene primers within the assay. To quantify the absolute abundance of each unique TCRbeta CDR3 rearrangement, sequence reads were collapsed and filtered. Productive Simpson clonality was computed per sample as the square root of Simpson's diversity index over productive rearrangements. Drawn from immuneACCESS, this table holds only the in-frame rearrangements with V and J called that TCRdb kept. Clones are partly lost; checked studies trace under half to an unresolved V gene and leave the rest unexplained. V and J calls and clone size follow that table, whereas D and trimming were derived from the DNA. The sample records approximately 220,000 clones, about 87% of which are singletons. Roughly 1.2% of the sample is held by the ten biggest clonotypes.

The sequenced material came from PBMCs or T cells enriched from blood (not recorded which). The receptor's source is a young man who had recovered from COVID-19. This receptor chain uses TRBV18 and TRBJ2-7; TRBD1 lines up with 7 middle nucleotides. The nucleotide sequence reads as follows: TGTGCCAGCTCACCCTCCCAAGACAGGGTGTACGAGCAGTACTTC. Protein translation: CASSPSQDRVYEQYF.